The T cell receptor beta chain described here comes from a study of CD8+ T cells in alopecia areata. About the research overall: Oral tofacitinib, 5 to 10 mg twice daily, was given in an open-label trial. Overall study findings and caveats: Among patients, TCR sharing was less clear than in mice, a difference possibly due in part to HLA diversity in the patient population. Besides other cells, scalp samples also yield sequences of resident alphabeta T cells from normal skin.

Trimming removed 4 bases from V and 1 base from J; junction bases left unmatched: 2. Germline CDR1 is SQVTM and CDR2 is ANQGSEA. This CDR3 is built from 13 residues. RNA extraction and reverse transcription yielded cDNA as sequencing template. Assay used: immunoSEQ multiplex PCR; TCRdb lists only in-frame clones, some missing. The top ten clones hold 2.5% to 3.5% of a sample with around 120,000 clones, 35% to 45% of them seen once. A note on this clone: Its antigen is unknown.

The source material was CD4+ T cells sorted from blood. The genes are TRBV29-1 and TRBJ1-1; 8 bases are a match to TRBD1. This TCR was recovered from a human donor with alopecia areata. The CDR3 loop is CSVVGQANTEAFF. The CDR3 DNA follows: TGCAGCGTTGTGGGACAGGCGAACACTGAAGCTTTCTTT. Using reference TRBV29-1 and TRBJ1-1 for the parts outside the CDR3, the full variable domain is SAVISQKPSRDICQRGTSLTIQCQVDSQVTMMFWYRQQPGQSLTLIATANQGSEATYESGFVIDKFPISRPNLTFSTLTVSNMSPEDSSIYLCSVVGQANTEAFFGQGTRLTVV.